The 32 T cell receptor beta chains in this list originate from one sample, sequenced in a study of CD4 T cells in relation to SARS-CoV-2 and coronaviruses (dated by TCRdb to the early 2020s). The library was prepared using the immunoSEQ multiplex PCR assay. The source is immuneACCESS, and TCRdb retained only in-frame sequences with V and J called. Part of the clones is not carried over; for the studies checked, unresolved V genes explain less than half of this, and the remainder is unexplained. The sample includes 16,000 or so clones, with 65% to 85% observed a single time. The ten largest clones take up about 40% of the sample. CD4+ T cells from unexposed donors were collected before the COVID-19 pandemic (2011-2018). After less than 13 days of culture, CD4+ T cells were isolated with the EasySep CD4+ T cell isolation kit. These receptors' targets are unknown. Sequencing was done on a sample of CD4+ T cells from PBMCs, cultured in vitro. These receptors were obtained from a human donor in good health.

This chain joins TRBV5-6 and TRBJ2-5; D is perhaps TRBD2 (6 bases). In germline, CDR1 is SGHDT, CDR2 YYEEEE. V shed 2 bases and J shed 5 bases, with 13 bases lying between them. The CDR3 consists of 14 residues. The CDR3 nucleotides read TGTGCCAGCAGCTTTAGGGCAGGGAGGGAGACCCAGTACTTC. Translation gives CASSFRAGRETQYF.

The V call is TRBV6-5, the J call TRBJ1-2; D remains ambiguous. Germline V gene data show CDR1 as MNHEY and CDR2 as SVGAGI. The CDR3 length is 13 residues. V shed 6 bases and J shed 4 bases, with 12 bases lying between them. CDR3 sequence: CASRSLGIYGYTF. The CDR3 DNA is TGTGCCAGCAGGTCTCTGGGAATCTATGGCTACACCTTC.

The rearrangement joins TRBV27 to TRBJ2-7, with a tentative D call TRBD1 (6 bases). CDR1 and CDR2 (germline): MNHEY, SMNVEV (reference sequence). The CDR3 is made up of 14 amino acids. Trimming left V 3 bases short and J 1 base short, with 10 bases between. CDR3 DNA sequence: TGTGCCAGCAGTTTTAGAGGACAGTCCTACGAGCAGTACTTC. Translation gives CASSFRGQSYEQYF.

The chain joins TRBV2 to TRBJ1-4; TRBD1 aligns across 10 bases. CDR3 length: 15 amino acids. V shed 6 bases, J shed 3 bases, and the junction held 4 bases outside the gene matches. The germline gives CDR1 SNHLY, CDR2 FYNNEI. CDR3 protein: CASRDRGHANEKLFF. DNA of the CDR3: TGTGCCAGCAGAGACAGGGGGCATGCTAATGAAAAACTGTTTTTT.

The CDR3 region has the DNA TGCGCCAGCAGCCAAGATGGTTTACTAGCGGCCTACAATGAGCAGTTCTTC. It translates to CASSQDGLLAAYNEQFF. The V and J genes are TRBV4-1 and TRBJ2-1, with 8 bases lining up with TRBD2. Germline V gene lookup returns CDR1 MGHRA and CDR2 YSYEKL. The CDR3 extends over 17 amino acids. V was pared by 0 bases and J by 2 bases, with 6 bases of the junction left unmatched.

This chain joins TRBV29-1 and TRBJ2-7, with D perhaps being TRBD1 or TRBD2 (5 bases each). V was clipped by 6 bases and J by 8 bases, with 17 bases between them. Looked up from germline, CDR1 is SQVTM and CDR2 is ANQGSEA. The CDR3 sequence is 12 residues long. The CDR3 loop reads CSVAGANGKQYF. The CDR3 nucleotides read TGCAGCGTCGCCGGGGCGAATGGGAAGCAGTACTTC.

The V gene is TRBV10-3, the J gene TRBJ1-4, with TRBD1 matching over 7 bases. V was clipped by 4 bases and J by 3 bases; unmatched bases: 5. The germline CDR1 and CDR2 sequences are ENHRY and SYGVKD. The CDR3 is made up of 15 amino acids. In nucleotides, the CDR3 is TGTGCCATCAGTGCGTCGGGACAGTCTAATGAAAAACTGTTTTTT. It encodes CAISASGQSNEKLFF.

The CDR3 sequence: CASSEVVTSGRAGEQYF. CDR3 nucleotides: TGTGCCAGCAGTGAAGTGGTGACTAGCGGGAGGGCCGGCGAGCAGTACTTC. The chain links TRBV6-1 to TRBJ2-7; 14 bases are a match to TRBD2. Per the germline V gene, CDR1 is MNHNS and CDR2 is SASEGT. The CDR3 spans 17 residues. Unmatched junction bases numbered 8, after V lost 1 base and J lost 6 bases.

In its sample, this clone was seen a few times. The rearrangement uses TRBV5-4 and TRBJ2-2; D may be TRBD1 (5 bases). Trimming removed 3 bases from V and 5 bases from J, with 17 bases in between. CDR1 is SGHNT and CDR2 is YYREEE in the germline V gene (reference sequence). The CDR3 is 16 amino acids. The CDR3 DNA follows: TGTGCCAGCAGCTCTCGCCCCCAGGGCCGGACCGGGGAGCTGTTTTTT. This sequence encodes CASSSRPQGRTGELFF.

The chain combines TRBV24-1 with TRBJ1-2; D is undetermined. With 5 bases removed from V and 4 bases from J, the gap between germline ends came to 4 bases. Germline CDR1 KGHDR, CDR2 SFDVKD. This CDR3 region has 11 residues. CDR3: CATSGLYGYTF. For the CDR3, the DNA is TGTGCCACCAGTGGACTCTATGGCTACACCTTC.

This chain links TRBV3-1 (or the pseudogene TRBV3-2) with TRBJ1-2, with a weak D call TRBD1 (5 bases). Trimming removed 6 bases from V and 8 bases from J, with 19 bases in between. The CDR3 is made up of 14 amino acids. From germline, CDR1 is LGHDT and CDR2 YNNKEL (reference sequence). The CDR3 DNA sequence: TGTGCCAGCAGAGACGTGGACGGTCGGGGGGGCTACACCTTC. Protein: CASRDVDGRGGYTF.

This clone came up a few times. This chain connects TRBV19 to TRBJ2-1; TRBD1 agrees at 11 bases. V shed 4 bases, J shed 5 bases, and the junction held 4 bases outside the gene matches. CDR3 length equals 15 residues. Germline CDR1 is LNHDA and CDR2 is SQIVND (reference sequence). CDR3 loop: CASSKDRGRNNEQFF. CDR3 nucleotides: TGTGCCAGTAGTAAGGACAGGGGGCGCAACAATGAGCAGTTCTTC.

The V and J genes are TRBV11-2 and TRBJ2-7; 8 nucleotides align to TRBD2. V was pared by 5 bases and J by 0 bases, with 6 bases of the junction left unmatched. The germline V gene has CDR1 SGHAT and CDR2 FQNNGV. CDR3 length equals 15 residues. The CDR3 is CASSVGGGSSYEQYF. In DNA form, the CDR3 reads TGTGCCAGCAGCGTCGGGGGGGGGAGCTCCTACGAGCAGTACTTC. Full variable domain (outside the CDR3, taken from reference TRBV11-2 and TRBJ2-7): EAGVAQSPRYKIIEKRQSVAFWCNPISGHATLYWYQQILGQGPKLLIQFQNNGVVDDSQLPKDRFSAERLKGVDSTLKIQPAKLEDSAVYLCASSVGGGSSYEQYFGPGTRLTVT.

V and J are TRBV7-6 and TRBJ1-5; the D gene is possibly TRBD1 (6 bases). V was shortened by 4 bases and J by 0 bases, with 10 bases between the two germline ends. The CDR3 consists of 15 residues. Looked up from germline, CDR1 is SGHVS and CDR2 is FNYEAQ. CDR3 sequence: CASSSGHGSNQPQHF. DNA for the CDR3: TGTGCCAGCAGCTCGGGACACGGTAGCAATCAGCCCCAGCATTTT. Together with reference TRBV7-6 and TRBJ1-5, the CDR3 gives the full variable domain: GAGVSQSPRYKVTKRGQDVALRCDPISGHVSLYWYRQALGQGPEFLTYFNYEAQQDKSGLPNDRFSAERPEGSISTLTIQRTEQRDSAMYRCASSSGHGSNQPQHFGDGTRLSIL.

This sequence joins TRBV18 and TRBJ1-1; D gene uncertain. From germline, CDR1 is KGHSH and CDR2 LQKENI. The V end was cut by 3 bases, the J end by 3 bases, with 8 bases between. The CDR3 extends over 13 amino acids. DNA of the CDR3: TGTGCCAGCTCACCGCGGACTTACACTGAAGCTTTCTTT. Its protein product is CASSPRTYTEAFF. Supplemented by reference TRBV18 and TRBJ1-1, the full variable domain reads NAGVMQNPRHLVRRRGQEARLRCSPMKGHSHVYWYRQLPEEGLKFMVYLQKENIIDESGMPKERFSAEFPKEGPSILRIQQVVRGDSAAYFCASSPRTYTEAFFGQGTRLTVV.

The rearrangement joins TRBV2 to TRBJ1-1, with a possible D match to TRBD1 (5 bases). CDR3 length: 14 residues. The V gene's germline CDR1 is SNHLY and CDR2 FYNNEI. Trimming pared 6 bases from V and 5 bases from J, leaving 16 bases between. CDR3 residues: CASSIQASKTEAFF. In DNA, the CDR3 is TGTGCCAGCAGCATACAGGCTTCGAAAACTGAAGCTTTCTTT.

This chain uses TRBV18 with TRBJ2-1, with 10 bases lining up with TRBD2. The germline gives CDR1 KGHSH, CDR2 LQKENI. The CDR3 has 16 residues. Unmatched junction bases numbered 5, after V lost 0 bases and J lost 6 bases. The CDR3 DNA sequence: TGTGCCAGCTCACCACCTCGACTAGCGGGCCTCAATGAGCAGTTCTTC. Protein product: CASSPPRLAGLNEQFF. The variable domain in full, with the rest retrieved from reference TRBV18 and TRBJ2-1, is NAGVMQNPRHLVRRRGQEARLRCSPMKGHSHVYWYRQLPEEGLKFMVYLQKENIIDESGMPKERFSAEFPKEGPSILRIQQVVRGDSAAYFCASSPPRLAGLNEQFFGPGTRLTVL.

This clone was seen only once. The rearrangement joins TRBV24-1 to TRBJ2-6; D is ambiguous. Germline V gene sequence: CDR1 KGHDR, CDR2 SFDVKD. V was trimmed by 5 bases and J by 0 bases, leaving 7 bases between them. CDR3 length equals 15 residues. The DNA for the CDR3 is TGTGCCACCAGTGCCGCCCTCTCTGGGGCCAACGTCCTGACTTTC. It encodes CATSAALSGANVLTF.

This rearrangement joins TRBV9 to TRBJ1-2, with unresolved D. Germline V CDR1 and CDR2: SGDLS, YYNGEE. Deletions cut 4 bases from V and 4 bases from J, with 14 bases between. The CDR3 contains 14 residues. As DNA, the CDR3 is TGTGCCAGCAGCATCCGGGCTAACAGCTATGGCTACACCTTC. As protein: CASSIRANSYGYTF.

This sequence joins TRBV18 and TRBJ1-1; D is perhaps TRBD1 (5 bases). Trimming took 2 bases from V and 4 from J, leaving 11 bases between them. The CDR3 has 14 amino acids. Germline V gene data show CDR1 as KGHSH and CDR2 as LQKENI. The DNA of the CDR3 is TGTGCCAGCTCACCAATTTCAGGGAGCACTGAAGCTTTCTTT. Translated: CASSPISGSTEAFF.

This chain links TRBV27 with TRBJ2-1; 8 nucleotides line up with TRBD2. The CDR3 extends over 16 amino acids. CDR1 MNHEY and CDR2 SMNVEV come from the germline V gene (reference sequence). V shed 4 bases, J shed 5 bases, and the junction held 10 bases outside the gene matches. CDR3 in DNA: TGTGCCAGCAGTTCTCGGACTAGCTGGCCTAACAATGAGCAGTTCTTC. This encodes CASSSRTSWPNNEQFF.

The chain carries TRBV3-1 (or the pseudogene TRBV3-2) and TRBJ2-7, with TRBD2 matching over 9 bases. CDR1 and CDR2 from the germline V gene are LGHDT and YNNKEL (reference sequence). CDR3 length: 13 amino acids. V shed 6 bases, J shed 6 bases, and the junction held 6 bases outside the gene matches. The CDR3 coding sequence is TGTGCCAGCAGTCCCAGGCGGGGGGGCGAGCAGTACTTC. The encoded protein is CASSPRRGGEQYF.

The chain combines TRBV27 with TRBJ2-1; 12 bases align to TRBD2. V was clipped by 3 bases and J by 6 bases; unmatched bases: 12. There are 18 residues in the CDR3. Germline CDR1 MNHEY, CDR2 SMNVEV (reference sequence). The CDR3, as DNA: TGTGCCAGCAGTTTCCCGGTGCCTAGCGGGAGGGGGTTCAATGAGCAGTTCTTC. As protein: CASSFPVPSGRGFNEQFF.

This rearrangement joins TRBV5-1 to TRBJ1-6; D is unclear. The CDR3 contains 15 residues. Germline CDR1 reads SGHRS; CDR2 reads YFSETQ. Trimming shortened V by 5 bases and J by 8 bases, and 17 bases separated the two germline ends. CDR3 nucleotide sequence: TGCGCCAGCAGTATGGACCTCGGACCCGATTCACCCCTCCACTTT. As protein: CASSMDLGPDSPLHF.

This chain connects TRBV11-2 to TRBJ1-1; D possibly corresponds to TRBD1 (5 bases). Trimming pared 4 bases from V and 6 bases from J, leaving 15 bases between. Germline CDR1 SGHAT, CDR2 FQNNGV. The CDR3 length is 14 residues. CDR3 coding DNA: TGTGCCAGCAGCTCGGACACCCGCAGGGCTGAAGCTTTCTTT. Protein product: CASSSDTRRAEAFF.

The chain has TRBV25-1 and TRBJ2-3; TRBD2 matches 13 bases. This CDR3 region has 17 residues. The trim removed 1 base at V and 2 bases at J, leaving 3 bases unmatched. Germline-derived CDR1 and CDR2 are MGHDK and SYGVNS. CDR3 sequence: CASSELGTSGVTDTQYF. The CDR3 coding sequence is TGTGCCAGCAGTGAATTGGGGACTAGCGGGGTCACAGATACGCAGTATTTT.

The rearrangement uses TRBV5-1 and TRBJ2-3; 9 nucleotides align to TRBD2. Unmatched junction bases numbered 15, after V lost 7 bases and J lost 0 bases. CDR3 size: 18 residues. Per the germline V gene, CDR1 is SGHRS and CDR2 is YFSETQ. The CDR3 sequence is CASRTRSGRGPSTDTQYF. CDR3 sequence (DNA): TGCGCCAGCCGTACCCGTAGCGGGAGAGGACCTAGCACAGATACGCAGTATTTT. Supplemented by reference TRBV5-1 and TRBJ2-3, the full variable domain reads KAGVTQTPRYLIKTRGQQVTLSCSPISGHRSVSWYQQTPGQGLQFLFEYFSETQRNKGNFPGRFSGRQFSNSRSEMNVSTLELGDSALYLCASRTRSGRGPSTDTQYFGPGTRLTVL.

This clone appeared a few times. The V gene is TRBV4-2, the J gene TRBJ2-1, with D uncertain. V was trimmed by 1 base and J by 0 bases, leaving 16 bases between them. Looked up from germline, CDR1 is LGHNA and CDR2 is YNFKEQ. This CDR3 contains 18 residues. The CDR3 spells CASSQATGTLYSYNEQFF. The CDR3 coding sequence is TGTGCCAGCAGCCAAGCAACCGGAACCCTTTACTCCTACAATGAGCAGTTCTTC.

This chain links TRBV18 with TRBJ2-1; 10 bases agree with TRBD2. Germline V gene sequence: CDR1 KGHSH, CDR2 LQKENI. CDR3 length equals 17 residues. V lost 6 bases, J lost 9 bases, and 17 bases stayed unmatched. The CDR3 bases are TGTGCCAGCTCCCCCGTGGGTAGCGGGAGGCCCGTCAGTGAGCAGTTCTTC. As protein: CASSPVGSGRPVSEQFF. Variable domain in full (rest from reference TRBV18 and TRBJ2-1): NAGVMQNPRHLVRRRGQEARLRCSPMKGHSHVYWYRQLPEEGLKFMVYLQKENIIDESGMPKERFSAEFPKEGPSILRIQQVVRGDSAAYFCASSPVGSGRPVSEQFFGPGTRLTVL.

The sample holds a few counts of this clone. V is TRBV7-3 and J is TRBJ1-1; D is perhaps TRBD1 (6 bases). The CDR3 sequence is 13 residues long. CDR1 is SGHTA, CDR2 FQGTGA, per germline. V was cut by 7 bases and J by 2 bases, with 11 bases left in between. In DNA, the CDR3 is TGTGCCAGCACCGCGGACAGAAACACTGAAGCTTTCTTT. Encoded protein: CASTADRNTEAFF.

The gene calls are TRBV15 and TRBJ2-1, with 7 bases lining up with TRBD2. Germline V gene lookup returns CDR1 LNHNV and CDR2 YYDKDF (reference sequence). The trim removed 1 base at V and 0 bases at J, leaving 6 bases unmatched. This CDR3 is built from 17 residues. CDR3 protein: CATSRGNSGSSYNEQFF. Written as DNA, the CDR3 is TGTGCCACCAGCAGAGGTAATAGCGGGTCCTCCTACAATGAGCAGTTCTTC.

This clone was seen only once. This rearrangement joins TRBV6-5 to TRBJ2-2; a possible D gene is TRBD2 (5 bases). The V gene lost 7 bases and the J gene lost 3 bases, with 15 bases spanning the gap. This CDR3 is 15 amino acids long. Germline values: CDR1 MNHEY, CDR2 SVGAGI. The CDR3 here is CASIGGSVYTGELFF. The DNA of the CDR3 is TGTGCCAGCATTGGAGGTTCAGTCTACACCGGGGAGCTGTTTTTT.